This T cell receptor (beta chain) was captured in a study of early T cells in non-severe SARS-CoV-2 infection. This clonotype was detected many times. The antigen is undetermined. TCRdb analysed the 5' RACE reads with MiXCR anew, one entry per CDR3 protein. The sample shows 70,000 or so distinct CDR3 sequences, 9.5% to 15% of them seen only once. V shed 2 bases and J shed 5 bases, with 12 bases lying between them. This CDR3 spans 14 amino acids. Germline V gene lookup returns CDR1 MDHEN and CDR2 SYDVKM. Whole-study findings and limits: Matches to VDJdb favored anti-spike CD8 responses and missed private and CD4 specificities.

This TCR derives from an adult who was a healthcare worker with PCR-confirmed SARS-CoV-2 infection or an uninfected control (not recorded which). Sequenced sample: whole blood. The chain joins TRBV28 to TRBJ1-2; perhaps TRBD1 as D (5 bases). The CDR3 DNA sequence: TGTGCCAGCAGTTTAACGGCAGGGCCTTATGGCTACACCTTC. Protein: CASSLTAGPYGYTF.